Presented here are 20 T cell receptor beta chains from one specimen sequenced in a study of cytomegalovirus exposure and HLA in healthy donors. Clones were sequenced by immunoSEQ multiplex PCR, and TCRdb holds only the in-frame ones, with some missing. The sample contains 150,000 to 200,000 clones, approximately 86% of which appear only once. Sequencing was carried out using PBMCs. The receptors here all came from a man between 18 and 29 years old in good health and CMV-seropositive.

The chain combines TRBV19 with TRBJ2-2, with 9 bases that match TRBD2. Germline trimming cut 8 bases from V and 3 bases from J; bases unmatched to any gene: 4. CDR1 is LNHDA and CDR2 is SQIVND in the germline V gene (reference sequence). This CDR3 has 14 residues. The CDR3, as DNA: TGTGCCAGTGCTCTAGCGGGATACACCGGGGAGCTGTTTTTT. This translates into CASALAGYTGELFF. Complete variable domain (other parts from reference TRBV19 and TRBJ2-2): DGGITQSPKYLFRKEGQNVTLSCEQNLNHDAMYWYRQDPGQGLRLIYYSQIVNDFQKGDIAEGYSVSREKKESFPLTVTSAQKNPTAFYLCASALAGYTGELFFGEGSRLTVL.

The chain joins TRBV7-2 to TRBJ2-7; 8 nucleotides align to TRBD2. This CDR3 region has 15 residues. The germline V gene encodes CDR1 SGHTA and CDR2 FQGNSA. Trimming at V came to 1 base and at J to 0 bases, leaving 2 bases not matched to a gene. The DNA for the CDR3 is TGTGCCAGCAGCTTAGAAGCGGGAGCCTCCTACGAGCAGTACTTC. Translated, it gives CASSLEAGASYEQYF.

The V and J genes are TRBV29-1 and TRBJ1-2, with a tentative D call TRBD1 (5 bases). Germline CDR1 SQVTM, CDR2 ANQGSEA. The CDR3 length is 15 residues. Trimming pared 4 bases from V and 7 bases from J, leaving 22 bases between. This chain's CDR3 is CSVGGESRGSGGYTF. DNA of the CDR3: TGCAGCGTTGGGGGGGAATCTAGGGGTTCTGGTGGCTACACCTTC.

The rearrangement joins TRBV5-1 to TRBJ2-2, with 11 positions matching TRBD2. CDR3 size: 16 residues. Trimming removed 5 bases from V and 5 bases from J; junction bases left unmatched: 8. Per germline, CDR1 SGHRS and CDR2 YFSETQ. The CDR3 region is CASRQASGGPTGELFF. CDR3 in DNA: TGCGCCAGCAGACAGGCTAGCGGGGGGCCGACCGGGGAGCTGTTTTTT. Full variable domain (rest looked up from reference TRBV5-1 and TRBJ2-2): KAGVTQTPRYLIKTRGQQVTLSCSPISGHRSVSWYQQTPGQGLQFLFEYFSETQRNKGNFPGRFSGRQFSNSRSEMNVSTLELGDSALYLCASRQASGGPTGELFFGEGSRLTVL.

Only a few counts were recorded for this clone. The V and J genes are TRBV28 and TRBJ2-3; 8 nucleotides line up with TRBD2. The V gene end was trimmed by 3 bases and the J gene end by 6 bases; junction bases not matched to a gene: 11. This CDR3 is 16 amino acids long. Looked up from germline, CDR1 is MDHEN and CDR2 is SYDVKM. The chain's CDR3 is CASSLVDSGVGDTQYF. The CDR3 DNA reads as TGTGCCAGCAGTTTGGTAGATAGCGGGGTCGGGGATACGCAGTATTTT.

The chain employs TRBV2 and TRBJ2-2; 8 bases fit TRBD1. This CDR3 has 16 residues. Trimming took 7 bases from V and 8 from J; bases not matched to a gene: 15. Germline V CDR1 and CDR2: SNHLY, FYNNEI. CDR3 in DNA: TGTGCCAGCACCGAAAGTGGCCAGGGGGCAACGGGGGAGCTGTTTTTT. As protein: CASTESGQGATGELFF. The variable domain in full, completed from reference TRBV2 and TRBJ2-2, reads EPEVTQTPSHQVTQMGQEVILRCVPISNHLYFYWYRQILGQKVEFLVSFYNNEISEKSEIFDDQFSVERPDGSNFTLKIRSTKLEDSAMYFCASTESGQGATGELFFGEGSRLTVL.

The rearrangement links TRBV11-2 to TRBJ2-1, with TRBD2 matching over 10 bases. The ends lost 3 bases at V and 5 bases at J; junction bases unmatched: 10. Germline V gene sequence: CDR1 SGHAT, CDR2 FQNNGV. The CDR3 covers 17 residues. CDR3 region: CASSFLLAGERDNEQFF. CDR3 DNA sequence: TGTGCCAGCAGCTTTTTGCTAGCGGGAGAGAGAGACAATGAGCAGTTCTTC.

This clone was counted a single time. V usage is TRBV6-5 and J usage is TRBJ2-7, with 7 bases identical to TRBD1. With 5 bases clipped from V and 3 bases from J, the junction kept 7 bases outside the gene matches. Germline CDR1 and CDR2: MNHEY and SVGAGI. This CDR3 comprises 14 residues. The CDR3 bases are TGTGCCAGCAGTGGACAGGAGACACACTACGAGCAGTACTTC. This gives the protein CASSGQETHYEQYF.

CDR3 protein: CAIRDTQGAYGYTF. In DNA form, the CDR3 reads TGTGCCATCAGAGACACACAGGGGGCCTATGGCTACACCTTC. The rearrangement uses TRBV10-3 and TRBJ1-2; TRBD1 agrees at 9 bases. V lost 6 bases, J lost 4 bases, and 6 bases stayed unmatched. CDR3 size: 14 residues. Germline V gene lookup returns CDR1 ENHRY and CDR2 SYGVKD.

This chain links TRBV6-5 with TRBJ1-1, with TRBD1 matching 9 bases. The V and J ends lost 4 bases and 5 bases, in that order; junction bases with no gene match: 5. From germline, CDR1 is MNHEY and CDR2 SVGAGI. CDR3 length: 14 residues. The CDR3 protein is CASSSGQGETEAFF. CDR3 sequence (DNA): TGTGCCAGCAGTTCGGGACAGGGTGAGACTGAAGCTTTCTTT.

CDR3 in DNA: TGTGCCTGGGGACAGGGAGGAAACACCATATATTTT. Amino acid sequence: CAWGQGGNTIYF. The chain couples TRBV30 to TRBJ1-3, with 8 bases identical to TRBD1. Germline trimming cut 5 bases from V and 4 bases from J; bases unmatched to any gene: 1. Germline V gene sequence: CDR1 GTSNPN, CDR2 SVGIG (reference sequence). There are 12 residues in the CDR3.

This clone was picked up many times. CDR3 sequence reads: CASTVASGGTDTQYF. CDR3 DNA: TGTGCCAGCACCGTAGCTAGCGGGGGCACAGATACGCAGTATTTT. The rearrangement uses TRBV6-1 and TRBJ2-3, with 9 nucleotides matching TRBD2. J gave up 1 base and V 7 bases, and 6 bases lay outside the gene matches. The CDR3 has 15 residues. The germline gives CDR1 MNHNS, CDR2 SASEGT.

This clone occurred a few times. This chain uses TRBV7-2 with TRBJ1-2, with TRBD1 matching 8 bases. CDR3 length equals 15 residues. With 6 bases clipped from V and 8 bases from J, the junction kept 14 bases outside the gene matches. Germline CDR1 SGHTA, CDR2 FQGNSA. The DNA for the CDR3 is TGTGCCAGCAGGAAACGTGGACAGGGAGGTAGAGGCTACACCTTC. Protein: CASRKRGQGGRGYTF.

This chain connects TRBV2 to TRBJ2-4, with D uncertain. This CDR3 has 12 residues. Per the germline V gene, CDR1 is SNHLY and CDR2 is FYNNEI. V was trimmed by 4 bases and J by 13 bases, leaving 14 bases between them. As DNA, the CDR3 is TGTGCCAGCAGTGTGAGGCGTACACCCCAGTACTTC. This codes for CASSVRRTPQYF.

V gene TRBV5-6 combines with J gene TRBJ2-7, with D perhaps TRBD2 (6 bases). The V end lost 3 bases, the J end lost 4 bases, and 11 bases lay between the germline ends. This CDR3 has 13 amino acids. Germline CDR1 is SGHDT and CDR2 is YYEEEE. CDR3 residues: CASSSGLLYEQYF. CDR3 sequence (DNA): TGTGCCAGCAGCTCGGGACTTCTATACGAGCAGTACTTC.

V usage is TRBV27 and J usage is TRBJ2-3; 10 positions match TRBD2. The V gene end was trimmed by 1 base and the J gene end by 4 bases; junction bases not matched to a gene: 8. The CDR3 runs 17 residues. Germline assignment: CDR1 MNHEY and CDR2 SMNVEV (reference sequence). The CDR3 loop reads CASSLLGLAGVADTQYF. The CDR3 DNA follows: TGTGCCAGCAGTTTATTGGGGCTAGCGGGAGTGGCAGATACGCAGTATTTT.

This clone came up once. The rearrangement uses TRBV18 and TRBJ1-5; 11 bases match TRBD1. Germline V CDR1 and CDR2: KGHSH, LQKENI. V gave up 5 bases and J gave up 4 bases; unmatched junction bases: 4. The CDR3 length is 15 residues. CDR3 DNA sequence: TGTGCCAGCTCAAGAGGGACAGGGGGGAATCAGCCCCAGCATTTT. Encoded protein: CASSRGTGGNQPQHF.

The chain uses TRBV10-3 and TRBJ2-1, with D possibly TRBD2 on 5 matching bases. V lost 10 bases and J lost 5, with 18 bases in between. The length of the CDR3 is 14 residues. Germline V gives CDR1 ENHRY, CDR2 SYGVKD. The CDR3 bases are TGTGCCACCCTTCCGGGGAGTTGGGACAATGAGCAGTTCTTC. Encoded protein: CATLPGSWDNEQFF.

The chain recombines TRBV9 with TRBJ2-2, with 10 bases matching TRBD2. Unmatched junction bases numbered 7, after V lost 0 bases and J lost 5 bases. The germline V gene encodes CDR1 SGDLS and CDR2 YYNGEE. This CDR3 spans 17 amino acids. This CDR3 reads CASSVGPSGSRTGELFF. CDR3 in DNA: TGTGCCAGCAGCGTAGGCCCTAGCGGGAGTAGGACCGGGGAGCTGTTTTTT. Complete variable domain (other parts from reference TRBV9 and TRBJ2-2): DSGVTQTPKHLITATGQRVTLRCSPRSGDLSVYWYQQSLDQGLQFLIQYYNGEERAKGNILERFSAQQFPDLHSELNLSSLELGDSALYFCASSVGPSGSRTGELFFGEGSRLTVL.

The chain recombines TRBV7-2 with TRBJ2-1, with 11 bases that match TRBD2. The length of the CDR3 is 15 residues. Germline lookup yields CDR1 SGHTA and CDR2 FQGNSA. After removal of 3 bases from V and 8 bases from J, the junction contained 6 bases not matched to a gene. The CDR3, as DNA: TGTGCCAGCAGCTTGACTAGCGGGGCATCGGATGAGCAGTTCTTC. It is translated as CASSLTSGASDEQFF.